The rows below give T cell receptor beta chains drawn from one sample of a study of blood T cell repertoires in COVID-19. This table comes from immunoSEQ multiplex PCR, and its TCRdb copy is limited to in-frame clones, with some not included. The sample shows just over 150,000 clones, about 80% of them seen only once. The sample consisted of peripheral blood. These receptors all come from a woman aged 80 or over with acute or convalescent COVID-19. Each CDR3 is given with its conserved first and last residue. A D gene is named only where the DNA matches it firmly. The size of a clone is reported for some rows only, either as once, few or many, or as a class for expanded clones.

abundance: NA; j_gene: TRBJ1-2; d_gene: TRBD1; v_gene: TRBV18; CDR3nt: TGTGCCAGCTCACCGGGACAGGGGTTCAGGGGCTACACCTTC; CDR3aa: CASSPGQGFRGYTF
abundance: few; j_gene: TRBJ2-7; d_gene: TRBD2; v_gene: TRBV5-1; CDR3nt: TGCGCCAGCAGCTTGGCTCCCCCGACTAGCGGGAGGGGAGCCTACGAGCAGTACTTC; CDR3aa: CASSLAPPTSGRGAYEQYF
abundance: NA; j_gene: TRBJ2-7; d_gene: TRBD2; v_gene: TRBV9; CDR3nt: TGTGCCAGCAGCCGGGGGGGCACTAGCGGCGCCTACGAGCAGTACTTC; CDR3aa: CASSRGGTSGAYEQYF
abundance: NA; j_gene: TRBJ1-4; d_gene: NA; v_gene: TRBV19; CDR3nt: TGTGCCAGTAGTAGGGAGGGCGCCTCCCTTTGGGAAAAACTGTTTTTT; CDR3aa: CASSREGASLWEKLFF
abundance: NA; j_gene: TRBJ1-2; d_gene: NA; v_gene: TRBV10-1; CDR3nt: TGCGCCAGCAGTGAGTCACAGAACTATGGCTACACCTTC; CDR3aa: CASSESQNYGYTF
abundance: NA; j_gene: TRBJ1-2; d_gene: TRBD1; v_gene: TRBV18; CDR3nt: TGTGCCAGCTCACCCAGGACAGGGGCTTATGGCTACACCTTC; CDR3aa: CASSPRTGAYGYTF
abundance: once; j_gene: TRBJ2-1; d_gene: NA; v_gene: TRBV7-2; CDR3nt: TGTGCCAGCAGCTTAGGACTTTACAATGAGCAGTTCTTC; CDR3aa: CASSLGLYNEQFF
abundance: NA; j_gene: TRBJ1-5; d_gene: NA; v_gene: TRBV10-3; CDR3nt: TGTGCCATCAGTGAGTCGCGGGGGACAAGGGATCAGCCCCAGCATTTT; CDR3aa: CAISESRGTRDQPQHF
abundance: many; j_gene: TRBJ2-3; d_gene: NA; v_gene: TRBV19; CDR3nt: TGTGCCAGTAGTGGCTCAGATACGCAGTATTTT; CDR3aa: CASSGSDTQYF
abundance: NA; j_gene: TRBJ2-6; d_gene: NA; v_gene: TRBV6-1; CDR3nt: TGTGCCAGCAGTGAAGCGTACGGGGGTCGTCGTTCTGGGGCCAACGTCCTGACTTTC; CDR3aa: CASSEAYGGRRSGANVLTF
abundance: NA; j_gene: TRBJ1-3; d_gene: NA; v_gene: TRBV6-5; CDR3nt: TGTGCCAGCAGCAAGTGGCTCTCTGGAAACACCATATATTTT; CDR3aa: CASSKWLSGNTIYF
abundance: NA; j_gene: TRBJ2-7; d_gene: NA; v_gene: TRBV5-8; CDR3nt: TGTGCCAGCAGCAGCGGGACAGGAGCATGGGGCGAGCAGTACTTC; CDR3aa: CASSSGTGAWGEQYF
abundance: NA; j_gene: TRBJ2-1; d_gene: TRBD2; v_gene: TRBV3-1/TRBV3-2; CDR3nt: TGTGCCAGCAGCCAACACATAGCGGGGGCCGCCTACAATGAGCAGTTCTTC; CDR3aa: CASSQHIAGAAYNEQFF
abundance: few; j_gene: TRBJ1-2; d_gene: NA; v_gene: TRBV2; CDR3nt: TGTGCCAGCAGCCTAGGGGTCGGCGGCTACACCTTC; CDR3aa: CASSLGVGGYTF
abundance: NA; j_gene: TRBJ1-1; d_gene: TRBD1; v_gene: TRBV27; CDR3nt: TGTGCCAGCAGTTTCTCTTCAGGGGGCACTGAAGCTTTCTTT; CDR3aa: CASSFSSGGTEAFF
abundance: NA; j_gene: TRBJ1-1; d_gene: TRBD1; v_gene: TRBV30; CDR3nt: TGTGCCTGGAGTGGGGCAGGGGGTGAAGCTTTCTTT; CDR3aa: CAWSGAGGEAFF